These 2 T cell receptor beta chains originate from one sample sequenced in a study of blood T cell repertoires in COVID-19. Here immunoSEQ multiplex PCR was the method, and the copy in TCRdb shows in-frame clones only, minus some. The profile covers about 120,000 clones, with 70% to 90% appearing a single time and 3.4% taken by the ten largest. Sample: peripheral blood. These receptor sequences come from a man aged 40-49 years with acute or convalescent COVID-19.

This clone came up once. J is TRBJ2-3 and V is TRBV18; 8 nucleotides align to TRBD1. V lost 2 bases and J lost 4; bases outside the gene matches: 8. This CDR3 comprises 16 residues. CDR1 KGHSH and CDR2 LQKENI come from the germline V gene. In DNA form, the CDR3 reads TGTGCCAGCTCACCAAGGACAGGGTTTGTGGCAGATACGCAGTATTTT. Translation: CASSPRTGFVADTQYF.

This clone was observed once. The chain uses TRBV30 and TRBJ2-3, with TRBD2 identical over 10 bases. Per germline, CDR1 GTSNPN and CDR2 SVGIG (reference sequence). This CDR3 is built from 15 residues. With V trimmed by 2 bases and J by 0 bases, 2 bases remained unmatched. Here the CDR3 DNA reads TGTGCCTGGAGTCTAGCGGGGGCTAGCACAGATACGCAGTATTTT. It encodes CAWSLAGASTDTQYF.